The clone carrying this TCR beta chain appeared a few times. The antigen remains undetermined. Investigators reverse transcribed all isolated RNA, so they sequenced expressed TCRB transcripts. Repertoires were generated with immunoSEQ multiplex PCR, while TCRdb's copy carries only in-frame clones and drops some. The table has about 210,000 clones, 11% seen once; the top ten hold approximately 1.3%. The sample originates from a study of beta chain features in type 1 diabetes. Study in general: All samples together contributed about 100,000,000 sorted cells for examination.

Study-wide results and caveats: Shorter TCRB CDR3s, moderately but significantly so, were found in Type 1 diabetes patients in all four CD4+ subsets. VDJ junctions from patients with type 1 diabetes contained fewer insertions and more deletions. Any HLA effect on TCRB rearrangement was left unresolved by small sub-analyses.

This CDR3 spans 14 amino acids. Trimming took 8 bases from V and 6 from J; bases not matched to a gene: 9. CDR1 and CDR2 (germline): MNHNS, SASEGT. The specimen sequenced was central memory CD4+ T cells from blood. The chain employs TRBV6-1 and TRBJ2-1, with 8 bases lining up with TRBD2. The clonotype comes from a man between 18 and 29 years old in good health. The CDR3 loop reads CASVRTSGGNEQFF. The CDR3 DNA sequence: TGTGCCAGCGTAAGAACTAGCGGTGGCAATGAGCAGTTCTTC.